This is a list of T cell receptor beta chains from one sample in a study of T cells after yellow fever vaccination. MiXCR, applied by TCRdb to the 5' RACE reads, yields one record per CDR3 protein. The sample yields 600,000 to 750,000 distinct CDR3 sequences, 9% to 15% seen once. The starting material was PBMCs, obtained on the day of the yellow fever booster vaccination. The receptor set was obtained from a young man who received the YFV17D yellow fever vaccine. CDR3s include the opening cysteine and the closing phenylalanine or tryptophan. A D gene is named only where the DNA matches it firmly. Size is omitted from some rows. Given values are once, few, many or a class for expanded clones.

cdr3_nt: TGCAGTGCTATTGCCCACGATAGCACAGATACGCAGTATTTT; cdr3_aa: CSAIAHDSTDTQYF; cdr3_length: 14; clone_size: many; v_call: TRBV20-1; d_call: NA; j_call: TRBJ2-3
cdr3_nt: TGTGCCAGCAGGCGGGACAGGGCCCTCTCCTATAATTCACCCCTCCACTTT; cdr3_aa: CASRRDRALSYNSPLHF; cdr3_length: 17; clone_size: few; v_call: TRBV2; d_call: TRBD1; j_call: TRBJ1-6
cdr3_nt: TGCAGTGCTAGCCCCAGTATTGGCGGGCGCGACTATGGCTACACCTTC; cdr3_aa: CSASPSIGGRDYGYTF; cdr3_length: 16; clone_size: NA; v_call: TRBV20-1; d_call: NA; j_call: TRBJ1-2
cdr3_nt: TGCGCCAGCAGCAACCGACAGGGGGAGACCCAGTACTTC; cdr3_aa: CASSNRQGETQYF; cdr3_length: 13; clone_size: many; v_call: TRBV5-1; d_call: TRBD1; j_call: TRBJ2-5
cdr3_nt: TGTGCCAGCAGCGTCTCCCCTAGCGGAGGCCCTGGTTACACCGGGGAGCTGTTTTTT; cdr3_aa: CASSVSPSGGPGYTGELFF; cdr3_length: 19; clone_size: NA; v_call: TRBV9; d_call: TRBD2; j_call: TRBJ2-2
cdr3_nt: TGTGCCAGCAGTCCCAGATTGGGGACGGGGAACACTGAAGCTTTCTTT; cdr3_aa: CASSPRLGTGNTEAFF; cdr3_length: 16; clone_size: NA; v_call: TRBV12-3/TRBV12-4; d_call: NA; j_call: TRBJ1-1
cdr3_nt: TGTGCCAGCTGCATACGACAGACGAGCTCCTATAATTCACCCCTCCACTTT; cdr3_aa: CASCIRQTSSYNSPLHF; cdr3_length: 17; clone_size: NA; v_call: TRBV6-1; d_call: NA; j_call: TRBJ1-6
cdr3_nt: TGTGCCAGCAGCTTCAGGACAGGGAATGAAAAACTGTTTTTT; cdr3_aa: CASSFRTGNEKLFF; cdr3_length: 14; clone_size: NA; v_call: TRBV7-9; d_call: TRBD1; j_call: TRBJ1-4
cdr3_nt: TGTGCCACCAGCGGCGGATTACAGGGGGTTCTTGAAAAACTGTTTTTT; cdr3_aa: CATSGGLQGVLEKLFF; cdr3_length: 16; clone_size: many; v_call: TRBV15; d_call: TRBD1; j_call: TRBJ1-4
cdr3_nt: TGCAGTGCTAGTCCGCTCCTAGCGGGAGGCCCAGATACGCAGTATTTT; cdr3_aa: CSASPLLAGGPDTQYF; cdr3_length: 16; clone_size: few; v_call: TRBV20-1; d_call: TRBD2; j_call: TRBJ2-3
cdr3_nt: TGCAGTGCTTGGACAGCCCCCCAAGAGACCCAGTACTTC; cdr3_aa: CSAWTAPQETQYF; cdr3_length: 13; clone_size: NA; v_call: TRBV20-1; d_call: NA; j_call: TRBJ2-5
cdr3_nt: TGTGCCAGCAGCCACGACAGGGTTCTGGACACTGAAGCTTTCTTT; cdr3_aa: CASSHDRVLDTEAFF; cdr3_length: 15; clone_size: NA; v_call: TRBV4-2; d_call: TRBD1; j_call: TRBJ1-1
cdr3_nt: TGTGCCAGCAGGGCCGGGACAGGGATTACCTACGAGCAGTACTTC; cdr3_aa: CASRAGTGITYEQYF; cdr3_length: 15; clone_size: NA; v_call: TRBV2; d_call: TRBD1; j_call: TRBJ2-7
cdr3_nt: TGTGCCAGCAGCGCACTAGCGGGGATTAACAATGAGCAGTTCTTC; cdr3_aa: CASSALAGINNEQFF; cdr3_length: 15; clone_size: NA; v_call: TRBV9; d_call: TRBD2; j_call: TRBJ2-1
cdr3_nt: TGTGCCAGCAGCCCGGGAGGATCGACTGGAAATGAAAAACTGTTTTTT; cdr3_aa: CASSPGGSTGNEKLFF; cdr3_length: 16; clone_size: many; v_call: TRBV5-4; d_call: NA; j_call: TRBJ1-4
cdr3_nt: TGTGCCAGCAGTTATAACGGGGGAGGTCAGCCCCAGCATTTT; cdr3_aa: CASSYNGGGQPQHF; cdr3_length: 14; clone_size: NA; v_call: TRBV12-3/TRBV12-4; d_call: NA; j_call: TRBJ1-5
cdr3_nt: TGCGCCAGCAGCGCGGGGCTGGGGGACGAGCAGTACTTC; cdr3_aa: CASSAGLGDEQYF; cdr3_length: 13; clone_size: NA; v_call: TRBV5-1; d_call: NA; j_call: TRBJ2-7
cdr3_nt: TGTGCCAGCAGCTTAGTGGGGACTAGCGGGTCTTTCGGGGAGCTGTTTTTT; cdr3_aa: CASSLVGTSGSFGELFF; cdr3_length: 17; clone_size: NA; v_call: TRBV7-6; d_call: TRBD2; j_call: TRBJ2-2
cdr3_nt: TGCGCCAGCAGCCAGTGGCAGTCCTACGAGCAGTACTTC; cdr3_aa: CASSQWQSYEQYF; cdr3_length: 13; clone_size: NA; v_call: TRBV4-3; d_call: NA; j_call: TRBJ2-7
cdr3_nt: TGCAGCGTTGAATACGGACTAGCGGGAAACACCGGGGAGCTGTTTTTT; cdr3_aa: CSVEYGLAGNTGELFF; cdr3_length: 16; clone_size: few; v_call: TRBV29-1; d_call: TRBD2; j_call: TRBJ2-2
cdr3_nt: TGTGCCATCAGATCTAGCGGGAGTGGGGCATACAATGAGCAGTTCTTC; cdr3_aa: CAIRSSGSGAYNEQFF; cdr3_length: 16; clone_size: NA; v_call: TRBV10-3; d_call: TRBD2; j_call: TRBJ2-1
cdr3_nt: TGTGCCAGCAGCTTAGGGGCCGAAGCGGCGACCCAGTACTTC; cdr3_aa: CASSLGAEAATQYF; cdr3_length: 14; clone_size: few; v_call: TRBV7-2; d_call: NA; j_call: TRBJ2-5
cdr3_nt: TGTGCCAGCACCCTCCAGTCTTCGGAGACCCAGTACTTC; cdr3_aa: CASTLQSSETQYF; cdr3_length: 13; clone_size: few; v_call: TRBV5-6; d_call: NA; j_call: TRBJ2-5
cdr3_nt: TGTGCCAGCAGCTTTGTGGGGGCAGGGACTGAAGCTTTCTTT; cdr3_aa: CASSFVGAGTEAFF; cdr3_length: 14; clone_size: few; v_call: TRBV5-5; d_call: NA; j_call: TRBJ1-1
cdr3_nt: TGTGCCAGCAGCTTGTTTTCTAGCGGGTTTAATGAGCAGTTCTTC; cdr3_aa: CASSLFSSGFNEQFF; cdr3_length: 15; clone_size: few; v_call: TRBV5-4; d_call: TRBD2; j_call: TRBJ2-1
cdr3_nt: TGTGCCAGCAGCGTAGCTCCCGAAGGCGATGAGCAGTTCTTC; cdr3_aa: CASSVAPEGDEQFF; cdr3_length: 14; clone_size: NA; v_call: TRBV9; d_call: NA; j_call: TRBJ2-1
cdr3_nt: TGTGCCAGTAGTATTCGATCGGGGCCAGGGGGCGAGCCCCAGCATTTT; cdr3_aa: CASSIRSGPGGEPQHF; cdr3_length: 16; clone_size: NA; v_call: TRBV19; d_call: TRBD1; j_call: TRBJ1-5
cdr3_nt: TGTGCCAGCAGCCAAGGACTAGCGGGAGCCCTTAGCACAGATACGCAGTATTTT; cdr3_aa: CASSQGLAGALSTDTQYF; cdr3_length: 18; clone_size: NA; v_call: TRBV14; d_call: TRBD2; j_call: TRBJ2-3
cdr3_nt: TGTGCCAGCAGTTCTGAGGGGCGGGAGACCCAGTACTTC; cdr3_aa: CASSSEGRETQYF; cdr3_length: 13; clone_size: NA; v_call: TRBV6-5; d_call: NA; j_call: TRBJ2-5
cdr3_nt: TGTGCCAGCAGCTTAGACCTCTGGACGGGCGAGCAGTACTTC; cdr3_aa: CASSLDLWTGEQYF; cdr3_length: 14; clone_size: NA; v_call: TRBV7-9; d_call: NA; j_call: TRBJ2-7
cdr3_nt: TGTGCCAGCAGCTTGTTGGAGACGGCTTCTACTGAAGCTTTCTTT; cdr3_aa: CASSLLETASTEAFF; cdr3_length: 15; clone_size: NA; v_call: TRBV5-4; d_call: NA; j_call: TRBJ1-1
cdr3_nt: TGTGCCAGCAGCCCCGGGGGCCCTCTCGAGCAGTACTTC; cdr3_aa: CASSPGGPLEQYF; cdr3_length: 13; clone_size: NA; v_call: TRBV7-2; d_call: NA; j_call: TRBJ2-7
cdr3_nt: TGTGCCAGCAGTTACCTAGCTAGCGGGAGGGACAATGAGCAGTTCTTC; cdr3_aa: CASSYLASGRDNEQFF; cdr3_length: 16; clone_size: NA; v_call: TRBV6-5; d_call: TRBD2; j_call: TRBJ2-1
cdr3_nt: TGTGCCAGTAGTCTCGGGACGGGGATTTCTGGGGCCAACGTCCTGACTTTC; cdr3_aa: CASSLGTGISGANVLTF; cdr3_length: 17; clone_size: NA; v_call: TRBV19; d_call: NA; j_call: TRBJ2-6
cdr3_nt: TGTGCCAGCAGCCGCGGACAGGGTACCTCTGGAAACACCATATATTTT; cdr3_aa: CASSRGQGTSGNTIYF; cdr3_length: 16; clone_size: few; v_call: TRBV14; d_call: TRBD1; j_call: TRBJ1-3
cdr3_nt: TGTGCCAGCACGTCAATCGGGGGAAGAGCTGGGGCCAACGTCCTGACTTTC; cdr3_aa: CASTSIGGRAGANVLTF; cdr3_length: 17; clone_size: NA; v_call: TRBV6-1; d_call: NA; j_call: TRBJ2-6
cdr3_nt: TGCAGTGCTAGGTCGCGCAGGGGGCATCAGCCCCAGCATTTT; cdr3_aa: CSARSRRGHQPQHF; cdr3_length: 14; clone_size: few; v_call: TRBV20-1; d_call: TRBD1; j_call: TRBJ1-5
cdr3_nt: TGTGCCAGCAGGGTAGGACAGGCCTACGAGCAGTACTTC; cdr3_aa: CASRVGQAYEQYF; cdr3_length: 13; clone_size: few; v_call: TRBV27; d_call: TRBD1; j_call: TRBJ2-7
cdr3_nt: TGCAGTGCTAGAGACATCAAGGTCTACACCGGGGAGCTGTTTTTT; cdr3_aa: CSARDIKVYTGELFF; cdr3_length: 15; clone_size: NA; v_call: TRBV20-1; d_call: NA; j_call: TRBJ2-2
cdr3_nt: TGTGCCAGCAGGAGAACGGGACAGGGGAATCAGCCCCAGCATTTT; cdr3_aa: CASRRTGQGNQPQHF; cdr3_length: 15; clone_size: NA; v_call: TRBV6-1; d_call: TRBD1; j_call: TRBJ1-5
cdr3_nt: TGCGCCAGCAGCTTGGGGGACTGGCAGCGGGCAATCCAAGAGACCCAGTACTTC; cdr3_aa: CASSLGDWQRAIQETQYF; cdr3_length: 18; clone_size: NA; v_call: TRBV5-1; d_call: NA; j_call: TRBJ2-5
cdr3_nt: TGTGCCAGCAGCTTAGCATTTGGGTCGGGGGGGGATAATGAGCAGTTCTTC; cdr3_aa: CASSLAFGSGGDNEQFF; cdr3_length: 17; clone_size: NA; v_call: TRBV7-8; d_call: TRBD2; j_call: TRBJ2-1
cdr3_nt: TGTGCCAGCAGCTTAGTGGGTGCTAAGGGTGGGAGCTATGGCTACACCTTC; cdr3_aa: CASSLVGAKGGSYGYTF; cdr3_length: 17; clone_size: few; v_call: TRBV7-2; d_call: NA; j_call: TRBJ1-2
cdr3_nt: TGTGCCAGCCGATTGACTAGCGAGCCCTCCTACGAGCAGTACTTC; cdr3_aa: CASRLTSEPSYEQYF; cdr3_length: 15; clone_size: few; v_call: TRBV2; d_call: TRBD2; j_call: TRBJ2-7
cdr3_nt: TGTGCCAGCAGCACCGGGACAACCACAGATACGCAGTATTTT; cdr3_aa: CASSTGTTTDTQYF; cdr3_length: 14; clone_size: NA; v_call: TRBV7-7; d_call: NA; j_call: TRBJ2-3
cdr3_nt: TGTGCCAGCAGTGAAAGCGACAGGTCCGCTGCCCCCCTCCACTTT; cdr3_aa: CASSESDRSAAPLHF; cdr3_length: 15; clone_size: few; v_call: TRBV25-1; d_call: NA; j_call: TRBJ1-6
cdr3_nt: TGTGCCAGCAGTGAGGGACTAGCGGGGCCGGGGGAGGATACGCAGTATTTT; cdr3_aa: CASSEGLAGPGEDTQYF; cdr3_length: 17; clone_size: NA; v_call: TRBV28; d_call: TRBD2; j_call: TRBJ2-3
cdr3_nt: TGTGCCAGCAGCTTAGGTGGCCATGAGCAGTTCTTC; cdr3_aa: CASSLGGHEQFF; cdr3_length: 12; clone_size: many; v_call: TRBV12-3/TRBV12-4; d_call: NA; j_call: TRBJ2-1
cdr3_nt: TGTGCCTGGAAGTACATGGGTAGCGAGCAGTACTTC; cdr3_aa: CAWKYMGSEQYF; cdr3_length: 12; clone_size: NA; v_call: TRBV30; d_call: NA; j_call: TRBJ2-7
cdr3_nt: TGTGCCAGCAGTACCTTGCCGGCACAGGCGCAAGAGACCCAGTACTTC; cdr3_aa: CASSTLPAQAQETQYF; cdr3_length: 16; clone_size: few; v_call: TRBV6-1; d_call: NA; j_call: TRBJ2-5
cdr3_nt: TGCGCCAGCTCAGGGGCTCACAATCAGCCCCAGCATTTT; cdr3_aa: CASSGAHNQPQHF; cdr3_length: 13; clone_size: few; v_call: TRBV10-2; d_call: NA; j_call: TRBJ1-5
cdr3_nt: TGTGCCAGCAGAGATTCGGACAGGGAAAACATTCAGTACTTC; cdr3_aa: CASRDSDRENIQYF; cdr3_length: 14; clone_size: few; v_call: TRBV6-1; d_call: TRBD1; j_call: TRBJ2-4
cdr3_nt: TGCAGTGCTAGACGGCTAGCGGGACCGGACGAGCAGTACTTC; cdr3_aa: CSARRLAGPDEQYF; cdr3_length: 14; clone_size: few; v_call: TRBV20-1; d_call: TRBD2; j_call: TRBJ2-7
cdr3_nt: TGTGCCAGCGCCTCCGGTCACGTCACAGATACGCAGTATTTT; cdr3_aa: CASASGHVTDTQYF; cdr3_length: 14; clone_size: NA; v_call: TRBV9; d_call: NA; j_call: TRBJ2-3
cdr3_nt: TGTGCCAGCAGCCAATCGGACAGATTAAGTGTTGTGGGGCAGTACTTC; cdr3_aa: CASSQSDRLSVVGQYF; cdr3_length: 16; clone_size: few; v_call: TRBV3-1; d_call: NA; j_call: TRBJ2-7
cdr3_nt: TGTGCCAGCAGCCCCCTGGGGCGGACAGATGGAAATCAGCCCCAGCATTTT; cdr3_aa: CASSPLGRTDGNQPQHF; cdr3_length: 17; clone_size: NA; v_call: TRBV27; d_call: NA; j_call: TRBJ1-5
cdr3_nt: TGTGCCAGTAGTATAGGAGGGATATCAGGGAGTCAGCCCCAGCATTTT; cdr3_aa: CASSIGGISGSQPQHF; cdr3_length: 16; clone_size: NA; v_call: TRBV19; d_call: NA; j_call: TRBJ1-5
cdr3_nt: TGCAGTGCACCGACACCCTGGACTCATCAAGAGACCCAGTACTTC; cdr3_aa: CSAPTPWTHQETQYF; cdr3_length: 15; clone_size: NA; v_call: TRBV20-1; d_call: NA; j_call: TRBJ2-5
cdr3_nt: TGTGCCAGCAGTGTGACAGGGGCAGAGACCCAGTACTTC; cdr3_aa: CASSVTGAETQYF; cdr3_length: 13; clone_size: many; v_call: TRBV6-1; d_call: TRBD1; j_call: TRBJ2-5
cdr3_nt: TGTGCCAGCAACTCCCAGGGCTCCGGGGAGCTGTTTTTT; cdr3_aa: CASNSQGSGELFF; cdr3_length: 13; clone_size: few; v_call: TRBV25-1; d_call: NA; j_call: TRBJ2-2